This entry describes one T cell receptor (beta chain). The antigen is undetermined. The investigators sampled blood at baseline, at cycle 4 day 1, and at cycle 7 day 1. This specimen belongs to a study of OX40 agonist ivuxolimab in advanced cancers. Across the study: Antecedent anti-PD-1, anti-PD-L1 or anti-CTLA-4 therapy was permissible, with roughly 40% having received some. Study results and caveats: CD8+ T cells were the subset that, on average, had more expanded clones than CD4+. Normalized expansion of T-cell clones was also low for some nonresponders.

Germline V gene sequence: CDR1 SGHTA, CDR2 FQGTGA. The CDR3 has 17 residues. V lost 5 bases to trimming and J lost 2 bases; unmatched junction nucleotides: 10. Using immunoSEQ multiplex PCR, the repertoire was profiled, and TCRdb retains in-frame clones only, with some absent. The table records more than 50,000 clones, more than 70% of them present only once. The rearrangement links TRBV7-3 to TRBJ2-3, with 10 nucleotides matching TRBD1. This specimen consisted of CD4+ or CD8+ T cells sorted from blood, obtained in a trial of the OX40 agonist ivuxolimab. This TCR was sampled from an adult with an advanced solid tumor such as melanoma, head and neck, liver or kidney cancer. The CDR3 protein is CASSAQPGTGVTDTQYF. CDR3 in DNA: TGTGCCAGCAGCGCACAACCTGGGACAGGGGTCACAGATACGCAGTATTTT.